Below, one T cell receptor beta chain is given with its context. Its antigen is still unknown. This sample is drawn from a study of CD8 T cells in ankylosing spondylitis. Germline V CDR1 and CDR2: SGHRS, YFSETQ. The CDR3 is 17 amino acids. Trimming took 0 bases from V and 1 from J; bases not matched to a gene: 7. Scientists made TCR beta libraries using quantitative 5'-RACE with molecular barcodes. MiXCR, run by TCRdb on the 5' RACE reads, gives a single entry per CDR3 protein. The sample carries about 240,000 distinct CDR3 sequences, about 10% recorded once. Points from the study as a whole: A CD8+ phenotype characterized the disease-linked clones, which were relatively rare in peripheral blood. Earlier authors reported some of these motif variants in reactive arthritis synovial fluid and blood. Matched ankylosing spondylitis synovial fluid reportedly contained a significantly enriched population of disease-linked clones.

The chain employs TRBV5-1 and TRBJ2-3; 8 positions match TRBD2. The source material was blood, either unsorted or a sorted T cell fraction (not recorded which). This receptor was identified in a male donor with ankylosing spondylitis or in good health (not recorded which). The CDR3 nucleotides are TGCGCCAGCAGCTTGGAAGGAGCGGGAGTAGGCACAGATACGCAGTATTTT. Protein sequence: CASSLEGAGVGTDTQYF. Combining the CDR3 with reference TRBV5-1 and TRBJ2-3 gives the whole variable domain KAGVTQTPRYLIKTRGQQVTLSCSPISGHRSVSWYQQTPGQGLQFLFEYFSETQRNKGNFPGRFSGRQFSNSRSEMNVSTLELGDSALYLCASSLEGAGVGTDTQYFGPGTRLTVL.